The rows below give T cell receptor beta chains drawn from one sample of a study of CD8+CD57+ T cells in acquired aplastic anemia. TCRdb analysed the reads with MiXCR anew, one entry per CDR3 protein. This sample has 65,000 to 85,000 distinct CDR3 sequences, with around half found just once. The source material was sorted CD4+, CD8+, or CD8+CD57+ T cells (not recorded which) from PBMCs. Receptor source: a human donor in good health, serving as a control. CDR3s include the opening cysteine and the closing phenylalanine or tryptophan. The D gene is left open where the match is weak. Only some rows state a clone size, as once, few, many or a class for expanded clones.

d_call	v_call	j_call	clone_size	cdr3_aa	cdr3_nt
TRBD1	TRBV29-1	TRBJ2-1	.	CSVETGGRFF	TGCAGCGTTGAGACAGGGGGAAGGTTCTTC
TRBD1	TRBV10-3	TRBJ1-2	.	CAIFAGGFGYTF	TGTGCCATCTTCGCAGGGGGCTTTGGCTACACCTTC
TRBD1	TRBV20-1	TRBJ2-7	few	CSASRDSDSQYF	TGCAGTGCTAGCCGGGACAGCGATTCGCAGTACTTC
.	TRBV5-6	TRBJ2-7	.	CASSITKVGEQYF	TGTGCCAGCAGCATAACGAAGGTTGGCGAGCAGTACTTC
.	TRBV7-3	TRBJ1-1	.	CASSTSGGEAFF	TGTGCCAGCAGCACCTCCGGGGGTGAGGCTTTCTTT
.	TRBV19	TRBJ2-3	.	CASSMGNTDTQYF	TGTGCCAGTAGTATGGGGAACACAGATACGCAGTATTTT
TRBD1	TRBV19	TRBJ1-5	.	CASSIGGQWDQPQHF	TGTGCCAGTAGTATAGGGGGACAGTGGGATCAGCCCCAGCATTTT
.	TRBV19	TRBJ2-1	once	CASSVSGTFYNEQFF	TGTGCCAGTAGTGTCTCAGGGACCTTTTACAATGAGCAGTTCTTC
.	TRBV12-3/TRBV12-4	TRBJ1-1	many	CASSLGRNTEAFF	TGTGCCAGCAGTTTAGGAAGAAACACTGAAGCTTTCTTT
.	TRBV24-1	TRBJ2-7	.	CATSDGTWGFYEQYF	TGTGCCACCAGTGATGGGACTTGGGGCTTCTACGAGCAGTACTTC
.	TRBV20-1	TRBJ1-2	.	CSASESGQSYGYTF	TGCAGTGCTAGCGAGTCAGGGCAAAGCTATGGCTACACCTTC
TRBD1	TRBV25-1	TRBJ1-1	medium-sized	CASSGQGAQVGTEAFF	TGTGCCAGCAGTGGACAGGGGGCGCAGGTTGGCACTGAAGCTTTCTTT
TRBD1	TRBV7-8	TRBJ1-2	many	CASSRYPGQDHYTF	TGTGCCAGCAGCCGCTACCCGGGACAGGACCACTACACCTTC
TRBD1	TRBV6-1	TRBJ1-1	.	CASSETGETEAFF	TGTGCCAGCAGTGAAACAGGGGAAACTGAAGCTTTCTTT
.	TRBV25-1	TRBJ2-1	.	CASSGSWSSYNEQFF	TGTGCCAGCAGTGGAAGCTGGAGCTCCTACAATGAGCAGTTCTTC
.	TRBV10-3	TRBJ2-1	.	CASSLDLRIEQFF	TGTGCCAGCAGCTTAGATTTGCGGATTGAGCAGTTCTTC
TRBD1	TRBV6-1	TRBJ2-7	.	CASRTGLYEQYF	TGTGCCAGCAGGACAGGGTTGTACGAGCAGTACTTC
.	TRBV27	TRBJ2-7	many	CASGVTYEQYF	TGTGCCAGCGGGGTAACCTACGAGCAGTACTTC
.	TRBV10-3	TRBJ1-2	.	CAISLTGMLGSYGYTF	TGTGCCATCAGCCTGACCGGCATGCTGGGAAGCTATGGCTACACCTTC
TRBD2	TRBV10-3	TRBJ2-1	few	CAISESITSGLNEQFF	TGTGCCATCAGTGAGTCGATCACTAGCGGGCTTAATGAGCAGTTCTTC
.	TRBV5-1	TRBJ2-5	many	CASSLDSPGAPRETQYF	TGCGCCAGCAGCTTGGACAGCCCGGGGGCGCCGAGGGAGACCCAGTACTTC
.	TRBV6-1	TRBJ2-1	many	CASSLDGEPYNEQFF	TGTGCCAGCAGCCTAGACGGGGAGCCCTACAATGAGCAGTTCTTC
.	TRBV5-6	TRBJ2-3	many	CASSLGPGGADTQYF	TGTGCCAGCAGCTTGGGCCCCGGCGGAGCAGATACGCAGTATTTT
.	TRBV24-1	TRBJ1-5	.	CATSDPRQGRYQPQHF	TGTGCCACCAGTGATCCTCGGCAGGGAAGGTATCAGCCCCAGCATTTT
.	TRBV25-1	TRBJ2-2	.	CASVYRTNTGELFF	TGTGCCAGCGTGTACAGAACGAACACCGGGGAGCTGTTTTTT
.	TRBV11-2	TRBJ2-1	many	CASSLTAGPLDEQFF	TGTGCCAGCAGCTTGACGGCAGGGCCACTCGATGAGCAGTTCTTC
.	TRBV2	TRBJ1-5	.	CASRGGVNQPQHF	TGTGCCAGCAGGGGTGGCGTTAATCAGCCCCAGCATTTT
.	TRBV20-1	TRBJ2-3	many	CSAEPPGTDTQYF	TGCAGTGCTGAACCCCCGGGCACAGATACGCAGTATTTT
.	TRBV20-1	TRBJ1-2	.	CSARDPPGLRGRDGYTF	TGCAGTGCTAGAGATCCCCCGGGGCTTCGGGGCCGGGATGGCTACACCTTC
TRBD1	TRBV9	TRBJ2-4	.	CASSGRDRGDIQYF	TGTGCCAGCAGCGGACGGGACAGGGGAGACATTCAGTACTTC
.	TRBV7-3	TRBJ1-1	.	CASSPMGTEAFF	TGTGCCAGCAGCCCCATGGGGACTGAAGCTTTCTTT
.	TRBV10-3	TRBJ1-2	.	CAIGTGEINGYTF	TGTGCCATCGGGACGGGGGAAATCAATGGCTACACCTTC
.	TRBV10-2	TRBJ1-1	.	CASSQRGTEAFF	TGCGCCAGCAGTCAAAGGGGAACTGAAGCTTTCTTT
.	TRBV18	TRBJ2-3	.	CASSPPGSDTQYF	TGTGCCAGCTCACCACCTGGGTCAGATACGCAGTATTTT